This T cell receptor beta chain was sequenced in a study of CD8 T cells in ankylosing spondylitis. This clonotype was observed many times. Its antigen remains unidentified. TCRdb recomputed calls from the 5' RACE reads with MiXCR, one row per CDR3 protein. This sample has about 140,000 distinct CDR3 sequences; approximately 32% occur once, and the top ten carry around 6%. General observations from the study: Certain motif variants had earlier appeared in reactive arthritis synovial fluid and blood.

The V end lost 1 base, the J end lost 3 bases, and 13 bases lay between the germline ends. The germline V gene has CDR1 LGHNA and CDR2 YNFKEQ. CDR3 length: 15 residues. The genes are TRBV4-2 and TRBJ2-7; TRBD2 might be the D (6 bases). This TCR was sampled from a male donor with ankylosing spondylitis. What was sequenced was synovial fluid, either unsorted or a sorted T cell fraction (not recorded which). The CDR3 region is CASSQVYASDYEQYF. The CDR3 DNA sequence: TGTGCCAGCAGCCAAGTGTATGCTAGCGACTACGAGCAGTACTTC.